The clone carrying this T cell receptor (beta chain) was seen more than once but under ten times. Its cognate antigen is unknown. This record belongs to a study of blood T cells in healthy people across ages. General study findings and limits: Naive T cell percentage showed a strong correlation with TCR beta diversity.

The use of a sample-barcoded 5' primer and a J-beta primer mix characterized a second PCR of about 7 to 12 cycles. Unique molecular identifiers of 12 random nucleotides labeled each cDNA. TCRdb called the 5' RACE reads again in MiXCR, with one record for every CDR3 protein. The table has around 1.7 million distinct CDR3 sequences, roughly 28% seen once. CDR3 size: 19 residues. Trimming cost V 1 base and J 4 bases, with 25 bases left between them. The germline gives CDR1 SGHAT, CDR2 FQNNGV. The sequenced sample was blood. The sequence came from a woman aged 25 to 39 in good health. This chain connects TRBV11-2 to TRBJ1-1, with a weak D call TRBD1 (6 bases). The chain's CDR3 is CASSLGYSVGARLGTEAFF. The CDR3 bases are TGTGCCAGCAGCTTAGGGTATTCGGTGGGGGCGAGGTTGGGCACTGAAGCTTTCTTT.